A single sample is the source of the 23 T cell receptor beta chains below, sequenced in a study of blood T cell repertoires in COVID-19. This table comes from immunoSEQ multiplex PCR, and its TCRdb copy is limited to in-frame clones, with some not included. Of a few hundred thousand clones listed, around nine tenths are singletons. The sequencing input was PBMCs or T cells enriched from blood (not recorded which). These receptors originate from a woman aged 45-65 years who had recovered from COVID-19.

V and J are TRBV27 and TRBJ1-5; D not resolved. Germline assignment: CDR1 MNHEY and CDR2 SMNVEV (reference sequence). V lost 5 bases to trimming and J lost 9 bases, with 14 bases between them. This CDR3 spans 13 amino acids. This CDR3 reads CASSAQNRGPQHF. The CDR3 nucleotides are TGTGCCAGCAGTGCGCAGAACCGGGGGCCCCAGCATTTT.

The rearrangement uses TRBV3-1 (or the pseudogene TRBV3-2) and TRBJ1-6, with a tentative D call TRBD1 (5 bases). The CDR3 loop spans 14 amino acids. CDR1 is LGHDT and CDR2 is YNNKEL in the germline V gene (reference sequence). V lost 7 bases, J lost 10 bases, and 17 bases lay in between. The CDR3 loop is CASTPGGENSPLHF. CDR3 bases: TGTGCCAGCACCCCGGGGGGGGAAAACTCACCCCTCCACTTT.

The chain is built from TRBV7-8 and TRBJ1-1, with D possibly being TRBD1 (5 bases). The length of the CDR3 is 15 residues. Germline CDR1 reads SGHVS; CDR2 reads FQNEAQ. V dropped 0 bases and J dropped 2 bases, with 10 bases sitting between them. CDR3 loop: CASSLAAQGNTEAFF. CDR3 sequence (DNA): TGTGCCAGCAGCTTAGCCGCCCAGGGAAACACTGAAGCTTTCTTT.

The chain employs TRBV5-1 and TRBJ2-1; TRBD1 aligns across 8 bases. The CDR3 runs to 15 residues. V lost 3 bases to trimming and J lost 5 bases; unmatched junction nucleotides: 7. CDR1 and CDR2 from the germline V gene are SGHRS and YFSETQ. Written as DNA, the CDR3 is TGCGCCAGCAGCTCGCTGGAGACAGGGGACAATGAGCAGTTCTTC. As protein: CASSSLETGDNEQFF.

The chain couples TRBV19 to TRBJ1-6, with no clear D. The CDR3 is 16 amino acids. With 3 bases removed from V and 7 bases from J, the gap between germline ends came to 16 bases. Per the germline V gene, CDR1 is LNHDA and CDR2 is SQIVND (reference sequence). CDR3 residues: CASSMKAAGLNSPLHF. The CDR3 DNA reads TGTGCCAGTAGTATGAAAGCCGCGGGGTTAAATTCACCCCTCCACTTT.

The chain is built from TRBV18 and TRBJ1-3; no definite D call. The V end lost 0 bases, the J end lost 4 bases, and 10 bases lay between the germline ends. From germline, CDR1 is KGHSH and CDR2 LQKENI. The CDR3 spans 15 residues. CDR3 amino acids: CASSPPITGGNTIYF. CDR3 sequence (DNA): TGTGCCAGCTCACCACCCATAACCGGGGGAAACACCATATATTTT.

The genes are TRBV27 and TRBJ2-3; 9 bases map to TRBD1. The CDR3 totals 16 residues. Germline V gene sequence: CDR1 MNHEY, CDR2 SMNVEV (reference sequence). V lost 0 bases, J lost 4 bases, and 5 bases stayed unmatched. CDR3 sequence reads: CASSLSGTGFADTQYF. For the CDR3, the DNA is TGTGCCAGCAGTTTATCCGGGACAGGGTTCGCAGATACGCAGTATTTT.

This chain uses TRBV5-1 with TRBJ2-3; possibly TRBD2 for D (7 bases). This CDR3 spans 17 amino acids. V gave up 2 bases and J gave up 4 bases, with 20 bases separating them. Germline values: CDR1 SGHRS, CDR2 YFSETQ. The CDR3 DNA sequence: TGCGCCAGCAGCTTTTCGAGGGGGGGCCTCTGGGCAGATACGCAGTATTTT. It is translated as CASSFSRGGLWADTQYF.

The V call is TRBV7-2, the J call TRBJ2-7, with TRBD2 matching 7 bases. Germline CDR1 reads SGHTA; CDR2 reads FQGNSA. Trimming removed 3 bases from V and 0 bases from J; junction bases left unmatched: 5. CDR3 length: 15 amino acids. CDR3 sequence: CASSFYSGVSYEQYF. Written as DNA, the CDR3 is TGTGCCAGCAGCTTTTACAGCGGGGTCTCCTACGAGCAGTACTTC.

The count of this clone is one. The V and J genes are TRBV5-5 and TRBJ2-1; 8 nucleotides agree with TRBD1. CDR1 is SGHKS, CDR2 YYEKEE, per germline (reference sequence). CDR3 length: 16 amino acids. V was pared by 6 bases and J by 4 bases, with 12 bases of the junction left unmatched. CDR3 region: CASTRLLDREYNEQFF. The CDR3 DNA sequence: TGTGCCAGCACGCGCCTCTTGGACAGGGAATACAATGAGCAGTTCTTC.

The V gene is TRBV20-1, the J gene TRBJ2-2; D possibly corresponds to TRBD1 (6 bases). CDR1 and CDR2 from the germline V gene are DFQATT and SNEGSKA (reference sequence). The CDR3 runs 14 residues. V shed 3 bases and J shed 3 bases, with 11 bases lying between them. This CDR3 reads CSASGQTHTGELFF. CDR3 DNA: TGCAGTGCTAGTGGACAGACTCACACCGGGGAGCTGTTTTTT.

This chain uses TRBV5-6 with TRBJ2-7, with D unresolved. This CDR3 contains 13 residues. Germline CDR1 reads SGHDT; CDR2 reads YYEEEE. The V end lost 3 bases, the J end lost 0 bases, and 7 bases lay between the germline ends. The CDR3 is CASSSINSYEQYF. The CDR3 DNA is TGTGCCAGCAGCTCTATTAACTCCTACGAGCAGTACTTC.

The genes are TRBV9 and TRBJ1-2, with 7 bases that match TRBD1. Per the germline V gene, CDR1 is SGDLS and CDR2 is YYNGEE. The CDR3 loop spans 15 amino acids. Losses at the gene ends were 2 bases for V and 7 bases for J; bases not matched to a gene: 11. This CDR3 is CASSVRTGPGGGYTF. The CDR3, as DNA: TGTGCCAGCAGCGTCAGGACAGGCCCAGGAGGTGGCTACACCTTC.

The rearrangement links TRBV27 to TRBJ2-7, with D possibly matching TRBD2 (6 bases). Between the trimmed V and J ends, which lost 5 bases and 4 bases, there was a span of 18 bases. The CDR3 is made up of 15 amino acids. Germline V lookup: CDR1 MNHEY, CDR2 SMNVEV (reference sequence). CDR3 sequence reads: CASSPSGSLWYEQYF. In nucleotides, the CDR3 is TGTGCCAGCAGTCCGTCCGGGAGCCTCTGGTACGAGCAGTACTTC.

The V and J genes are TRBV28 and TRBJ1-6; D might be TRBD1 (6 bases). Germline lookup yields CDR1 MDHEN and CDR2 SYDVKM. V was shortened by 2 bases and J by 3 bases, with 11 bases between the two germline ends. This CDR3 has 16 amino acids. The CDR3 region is CASSLGQGFYNSPLHF. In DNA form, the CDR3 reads TGTGCCAGCAGTTTAGGGCAGGGGTTCTATAATTCACCCCTCCACTTT.

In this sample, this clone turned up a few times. Here the CDR3 DNA reads TGCGCCAGCAGCCAAGGCGGTACAGGGGGCTATGGCTACACCTTC. It specifies CASSQGGTGGYGYTF. The rearrangement uses TRBV4-1 and TRBJ1-2; TRBD1 agrees at 8 bases. The CDR3 is made up of 15 amino acids. Per germline, CDR1 MGHRA and CDR2 YSYEKL. Unmatched junction bases numbered 5, after V lost 1 base and J lost 4 bases.

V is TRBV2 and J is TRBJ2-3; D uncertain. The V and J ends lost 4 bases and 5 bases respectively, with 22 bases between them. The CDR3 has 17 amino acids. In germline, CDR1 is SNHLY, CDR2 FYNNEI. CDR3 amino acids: CASSVIFVEAAEDTQYF. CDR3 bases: TGTGCCAGCAGTGTGATTTTCGTTGAGGCTGCGGAAGATACGCAGTATTTT.

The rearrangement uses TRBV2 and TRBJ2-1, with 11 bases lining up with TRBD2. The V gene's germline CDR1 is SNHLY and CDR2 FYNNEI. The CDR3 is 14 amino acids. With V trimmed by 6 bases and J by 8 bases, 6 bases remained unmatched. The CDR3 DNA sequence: TGTGCCAGCAGCCGACTAGCGGGGTTCGATGAGCAGTTCTTC. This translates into CASSRLAGFDEQFF.

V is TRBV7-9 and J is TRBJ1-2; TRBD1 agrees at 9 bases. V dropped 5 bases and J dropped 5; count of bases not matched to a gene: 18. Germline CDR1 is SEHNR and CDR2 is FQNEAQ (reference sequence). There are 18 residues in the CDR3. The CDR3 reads CASSAPGQGNFGQYGYTF. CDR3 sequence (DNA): TGTGCCAGCAGCGCGCCGGGACAGGGAAATTTTGGGCAATATGGCTACACCTTC.

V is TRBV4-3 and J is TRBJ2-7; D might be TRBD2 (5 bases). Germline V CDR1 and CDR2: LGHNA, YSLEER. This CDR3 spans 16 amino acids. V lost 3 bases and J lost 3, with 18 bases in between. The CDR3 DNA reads TGCGCCAGCAGCCAGAGCCTGTCCGCCGCGGGCTACGAGCAGTACTTC. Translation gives CASSQSLSAAGYEQYF.

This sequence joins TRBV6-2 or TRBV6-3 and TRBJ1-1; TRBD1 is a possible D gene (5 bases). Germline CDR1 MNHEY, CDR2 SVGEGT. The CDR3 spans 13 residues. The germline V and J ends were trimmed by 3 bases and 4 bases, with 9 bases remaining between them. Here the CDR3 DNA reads TGTGCCAGCAGTTATTCGGGGGGCACTGAAGCTTTCTTT. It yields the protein CASSYSGGTEAFF.

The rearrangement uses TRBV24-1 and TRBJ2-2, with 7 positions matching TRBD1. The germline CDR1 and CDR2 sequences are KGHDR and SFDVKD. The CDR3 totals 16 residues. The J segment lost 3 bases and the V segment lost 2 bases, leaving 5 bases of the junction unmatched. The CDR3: CATSDYRGSDTGELFF. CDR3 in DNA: TGTGCCACCAGTGATTACAGGGGATCGGACACCGGGGAGCTGTTTTTT.

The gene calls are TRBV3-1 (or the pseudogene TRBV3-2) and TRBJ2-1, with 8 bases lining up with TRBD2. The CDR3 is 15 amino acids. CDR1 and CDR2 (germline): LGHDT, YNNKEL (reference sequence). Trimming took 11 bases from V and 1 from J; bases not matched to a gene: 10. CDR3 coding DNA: TGTGCCGAAAACCTTAGCGGGATTTCCTACAATGAGCAGTTCTTC. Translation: CAENLSGISYNEQFF.